The present entry profiles one T cell receptor beta chain with its context. The antigen is undetermined. The germline V gene has CDR1 MNHNY and CDR2 SVGAGI (reference sequence). V was cut by 6 bases and J by 10 bases, with 12 bases left in between. The CDR3 has 11 amino acids. This entry belongs to a study of graft-versus-host responses after intestinal transplantation. Assay used: immunoSEQ multiplex PCR; TCRdb lists only in-frame clones, some missing. The sample holds fewer than 120,000 clones, approximately 92% seen once. This clonotype was sampled from a human donor who received an intestinal transplant. The rearrangement links TRBV6-6 to TRBJ1-1; D remains unclear. Material: unstimulated CD8+ T cells sorted from spleen or lymph node cells, obtained before intestinal transplant. For the CDR3, the DNA is TGTGCCAGCAGGACGGGTCAGGTAGCTTTCTTT. Translated, it gives CASRTGQVAFF.